This T cell receptor (beta chain) was observed in a study of CD8+CD57+ T cells in acquired aplastic anemia. CD8+CD57+ cell expansion, shown by flow cytometry, had occurred in the patients selected for sequencing. Template material for TCR beta VDJ and CDR3 profiling consisted of genomic DNA. TCRdb analysed the reads with MiXCR anew, one entry per CDR3 protein. The sample yields around 130,000 distinct CDR3 sequences, approximately 61% seen once. Germline values: CDR1 MNHNS, CDR2 SASEGT. The CDR3 is 14 amino acids. V lost 6 bases and J lost 1, with 12 bases in between. The sequence was collected from a human donor with aplastic anemia. Sequenced input: sorted CD4+, CD8+, or CD8+CD57+ T cells (not recorded which) from PBMCs. The J gene is TRBJ1-1, the V gene TRBV6-1; D unresolved. The CDR3 nucleotides are TGTGCCAGCAGAGTAACCGGGCCGAACACTGAAGCTTTCTTT. Translating gives CASRVTGPNTEAFF.